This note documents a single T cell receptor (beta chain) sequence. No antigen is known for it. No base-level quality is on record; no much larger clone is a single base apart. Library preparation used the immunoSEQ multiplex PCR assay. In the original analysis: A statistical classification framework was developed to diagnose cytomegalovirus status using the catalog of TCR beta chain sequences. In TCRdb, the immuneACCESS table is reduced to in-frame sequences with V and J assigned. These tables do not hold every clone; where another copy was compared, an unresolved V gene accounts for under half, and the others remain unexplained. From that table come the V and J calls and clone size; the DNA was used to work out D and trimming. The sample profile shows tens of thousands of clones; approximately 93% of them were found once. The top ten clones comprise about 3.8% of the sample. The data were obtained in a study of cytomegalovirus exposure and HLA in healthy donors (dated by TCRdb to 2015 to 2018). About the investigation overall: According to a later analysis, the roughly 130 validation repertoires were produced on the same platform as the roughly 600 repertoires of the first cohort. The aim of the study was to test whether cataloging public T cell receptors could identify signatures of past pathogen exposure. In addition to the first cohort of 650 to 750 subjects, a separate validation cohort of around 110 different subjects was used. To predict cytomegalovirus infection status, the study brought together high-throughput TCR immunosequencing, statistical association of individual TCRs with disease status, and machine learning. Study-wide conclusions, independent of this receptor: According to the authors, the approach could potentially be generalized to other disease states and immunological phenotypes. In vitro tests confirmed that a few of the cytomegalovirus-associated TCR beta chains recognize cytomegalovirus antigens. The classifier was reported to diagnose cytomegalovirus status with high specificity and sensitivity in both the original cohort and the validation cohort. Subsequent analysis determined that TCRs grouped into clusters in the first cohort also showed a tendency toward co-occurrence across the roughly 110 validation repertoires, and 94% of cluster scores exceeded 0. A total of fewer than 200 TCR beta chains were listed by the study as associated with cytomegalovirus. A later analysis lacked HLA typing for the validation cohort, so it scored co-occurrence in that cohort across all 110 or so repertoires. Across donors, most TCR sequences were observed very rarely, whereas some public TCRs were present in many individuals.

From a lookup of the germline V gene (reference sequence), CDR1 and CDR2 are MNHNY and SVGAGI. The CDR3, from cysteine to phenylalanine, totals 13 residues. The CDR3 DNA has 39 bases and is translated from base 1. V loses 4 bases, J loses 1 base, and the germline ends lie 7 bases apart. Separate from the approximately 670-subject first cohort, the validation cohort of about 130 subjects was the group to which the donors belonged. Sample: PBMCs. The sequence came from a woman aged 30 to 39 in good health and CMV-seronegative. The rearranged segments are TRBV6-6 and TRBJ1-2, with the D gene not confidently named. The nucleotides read TGTGCCAGCAGTTTATATTTTAACTATGGCTACACCTTC. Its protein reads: CASSLYFNYGYTF.